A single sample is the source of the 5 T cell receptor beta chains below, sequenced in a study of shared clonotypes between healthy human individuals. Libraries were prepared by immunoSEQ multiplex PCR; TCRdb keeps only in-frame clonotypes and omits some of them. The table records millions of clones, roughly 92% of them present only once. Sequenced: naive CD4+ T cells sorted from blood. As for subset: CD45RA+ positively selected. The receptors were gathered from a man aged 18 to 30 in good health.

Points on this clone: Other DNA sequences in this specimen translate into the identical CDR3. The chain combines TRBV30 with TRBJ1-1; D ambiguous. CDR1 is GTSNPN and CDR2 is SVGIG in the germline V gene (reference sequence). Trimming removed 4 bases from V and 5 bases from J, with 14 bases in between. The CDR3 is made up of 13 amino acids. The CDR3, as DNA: TGTGCCTGGACTAGATGGGGAAATACTGAAGCTTTCTTT. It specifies CAWTRWGNTEAFF.

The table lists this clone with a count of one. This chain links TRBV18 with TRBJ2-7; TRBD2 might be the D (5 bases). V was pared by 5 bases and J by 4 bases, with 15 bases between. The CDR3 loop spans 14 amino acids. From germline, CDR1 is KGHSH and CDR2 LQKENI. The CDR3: CASSRAGSGYEQYF. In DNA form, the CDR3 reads TGTGCCAGCTCAAGGGCGGGCTCCGGATACGAGCAGTACTTC.

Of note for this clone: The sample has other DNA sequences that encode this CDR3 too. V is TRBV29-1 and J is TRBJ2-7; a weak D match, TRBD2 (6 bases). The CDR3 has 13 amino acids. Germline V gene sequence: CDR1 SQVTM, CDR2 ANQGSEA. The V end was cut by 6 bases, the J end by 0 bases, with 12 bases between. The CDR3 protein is CSVGGRLSYEQYF. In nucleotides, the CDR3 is TGCAGCGTCGGGGGACGGCTCTCCTACGAGCAGTACTTC.

Here the CDR3 reads CASSLVFAPRRNSGNTIYF. The CDR3 nucleotides read TGTGCCAGCAGCTTAGTGTTTGCCCCTAGGCGGAACTCTGGAAACACCATATATTTT. V usage is TRBV11-2 and J usage is TRBJ1-3; unclear D gene. The V gene lost 1 base and the J gene lost 0 bases, with 19 bases spanning the gap. The CDR3 extends over 19 amino acids. Germline CDR1 reads SGHAT; CDR2 reads FQNNGV.

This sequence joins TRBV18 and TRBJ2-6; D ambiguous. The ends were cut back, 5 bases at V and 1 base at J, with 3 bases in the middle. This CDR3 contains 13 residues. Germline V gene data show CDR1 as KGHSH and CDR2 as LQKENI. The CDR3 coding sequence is TGTGCCAGCTCAGGATCTGGGGCCAACGTCCTGACTTTC. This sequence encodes CASSGSGANVLTF.